This is a list of T cell receptor beta chains from one sample in a study of T cells expressing NK-cell markers. After re-calling the 5' RACE reads, TCRdb lists one entry per CDR3 protein, DNA absent. There are some 600,000 distinct CDR3 sequences in the sample, with approximately 3.6% held by the top ten. What was sequenced was blood T cells: a sorted CD56 or NKG2C T cell subset, CD4+ or CD8+ T cells, or bulk PBMC T cells (not recorded which). These receptors all come from a man younger than 35 in good health. CDR3s include the opening cysteine and the closing phenylalanine or tryptophan.

v_call,j_call,cdr3_aa
TRBV7-9,TRBJ1-2,CASSLGPGDYGYTF
TRBV29-1,TRBJ2-1,CSASGAWNEQFF
TRBV12-5,TRBJ2-1,CASGLEGTSDNEQFF
TRBV6-2/TRBV6-3,TRBJ1-5,CASSRDSNTNQPQHF
TRBV29-1,TRBJ1-1,CSVVETGSGAFF
TRBV27,TRBJ2-3,CASSLGRFTRGGTDTQYF
TRBV4-2,TRBJ2-3,CASSQPGRADTQYF
TRBV20-1,TRBJ2-3,CSALGPSGRTDTQYF
TRBV9,TRBJ2-3,CASSVDRWGTATDTQYF
TRBV5-5,TRBJ2-7,CASSTYLSGQSLYEQYF
TRBV29-1,TRBJ1-1,CSTGRGGTEAFF
TRBV4-1,TRBJ1-1,CASSQDRRQGTEAFF
TRBV6-5,TRBJ1-2,CASTPLQKKNYGYTF
TRBV12-3/TRBV12-4,TRBJ2-4,CASTVTLGRDPNLAKNIQYF
TRBV11-3,TRBJ2-1,CASSLGVGNVPAFF
TRBV27,TRBJ2-5,CASSPWNPLVQETQYF
TRBV11-3,TRBJ2-1,CASSPSAGAGADEQFF
TRBV3-1,TRBJ2-1,CASSQLGLAGGVRDEQFF
TRBV10-3,TRBJ1-2,CASKPDPSGGYTF
TRBV20-1,TRBJ1-5,CSARVAEDSNQPQHF
TRBV15,TRBJ2-7,CATSTMTVPLYEQYF
TRBV20-1,TRBJ2-1,CSALTSGRTRSEQFF
TRBV4-2,TRBJ2-3,CASSPTGLAGLSTDTQYF
TRBV20-1,TRBJ2-1,CSGVGTGGRSSYNEQFF
TRBV15,TRBJ2-3,CATSRGEHTDTQYF
TRBV12-3/TRBV12-4,TRBJ1-1,CASRPTGVGMNTEAFF